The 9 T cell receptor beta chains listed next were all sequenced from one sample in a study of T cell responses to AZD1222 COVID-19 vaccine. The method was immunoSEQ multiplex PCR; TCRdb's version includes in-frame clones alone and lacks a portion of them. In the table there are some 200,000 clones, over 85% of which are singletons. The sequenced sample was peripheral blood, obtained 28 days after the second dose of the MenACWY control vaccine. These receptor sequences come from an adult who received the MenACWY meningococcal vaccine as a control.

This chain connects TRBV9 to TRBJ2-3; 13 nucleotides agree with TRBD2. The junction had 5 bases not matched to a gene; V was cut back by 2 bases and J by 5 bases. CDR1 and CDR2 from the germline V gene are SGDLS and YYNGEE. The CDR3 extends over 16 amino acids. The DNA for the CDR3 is TGTGCCAGCAGCGTTACTAGCGGGAGGGCCGTAGATACGCAGTATTTT. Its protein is CASSVTSGRAVDTQYF.

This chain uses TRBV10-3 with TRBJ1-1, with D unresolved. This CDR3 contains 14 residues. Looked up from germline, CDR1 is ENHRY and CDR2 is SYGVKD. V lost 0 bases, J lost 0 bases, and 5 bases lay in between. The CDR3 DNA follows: TGTGCCATCAGTGAGTCGCAGATGAACACTGAAGCTTTCTTT. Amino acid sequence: CAISESQMNTEAFF.

CDR3 sequence reads: CASSDYGDGNNEQFF. The CDR3 coding sequence is TGTGCCAGCAGTGACTATGGGGACGGCAACAATGAGCAGTTCTTC. The chain has TRBV25-1 and TRBJ2-1; TRBD1 or TRBD2 may be the D gene (5 bases each). V was shortened by 3 bases and J by 5 bases, with 14 bases between the two germline ends. The CDR3 loop spans 15 amino acids. Germline CDR1 MGHDK, CDR2 SYGVNS. Based on the CDR3 plus reference TRBV25-1 and TRBJ2-1, the full variable domain is EADIYQTPRYLVIGTGKKITLECSQTMGHDKMYWYQQDPGMELHLIHYSYGVNSTEKGDLSSESTVSRIRTEHFPLTLESARPSHTSQYLCASSDYGDGNNEQFFGPGTRLTVL.

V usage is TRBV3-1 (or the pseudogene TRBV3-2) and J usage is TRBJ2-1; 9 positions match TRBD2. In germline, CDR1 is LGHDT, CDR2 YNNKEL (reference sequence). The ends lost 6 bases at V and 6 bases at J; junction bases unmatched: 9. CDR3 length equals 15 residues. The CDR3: CASSTGTSSTNEQFF. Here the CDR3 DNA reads TGTGCCAGCAGTACCGGGACTAGCTCCACCAATGAGCAGTTCTTC.

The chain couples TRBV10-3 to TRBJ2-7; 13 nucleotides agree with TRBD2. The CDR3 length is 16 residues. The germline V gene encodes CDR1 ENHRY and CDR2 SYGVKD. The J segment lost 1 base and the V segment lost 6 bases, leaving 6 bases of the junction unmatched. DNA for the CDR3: TGTGCCATCAGACCAACTAGCGGGAGGGTTTCCTACGAGCAGTACTTC. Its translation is CAIRPTSGRVSYEQYF.

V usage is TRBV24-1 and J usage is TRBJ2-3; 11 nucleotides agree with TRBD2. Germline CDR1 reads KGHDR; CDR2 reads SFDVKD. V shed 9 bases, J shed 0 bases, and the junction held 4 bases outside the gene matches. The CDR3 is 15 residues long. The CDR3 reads CATSSGRTSTDTQYF. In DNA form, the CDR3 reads TGTGCCACCTCTAGCGGGAGGACTAGCACAGATACGCAGTATTTT.

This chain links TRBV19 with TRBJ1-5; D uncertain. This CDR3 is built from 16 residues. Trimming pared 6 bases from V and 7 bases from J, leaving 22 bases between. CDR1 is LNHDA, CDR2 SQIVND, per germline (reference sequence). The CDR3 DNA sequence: TGTGCCAGTAGCCCGGCTGCGGGTTGGGTAGGGCAGCCCCAGCATTTT. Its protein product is CASSPAAGWVGQPQHF. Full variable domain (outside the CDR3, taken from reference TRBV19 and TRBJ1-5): DGGITQSPKYLFRKEGQNVTLSCEQNLNHDAMYWYRQDPGQGLRLIYYSQIVNDFQKGDIAEGYSVSREKKESFPLTVTSAQKNPTAFYLCASSPAAGWVGQPQHFGDGTRLSIL.

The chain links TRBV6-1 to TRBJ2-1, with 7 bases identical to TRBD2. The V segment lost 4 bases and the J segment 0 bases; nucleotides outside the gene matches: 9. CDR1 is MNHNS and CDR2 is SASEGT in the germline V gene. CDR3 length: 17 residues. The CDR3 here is CASSALPRGSSYNEQFF. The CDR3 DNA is TGTGCCAGCAGTGCCCTTCCACGCGGGAGCTCCTACAATGAGCAGTTCTTC.

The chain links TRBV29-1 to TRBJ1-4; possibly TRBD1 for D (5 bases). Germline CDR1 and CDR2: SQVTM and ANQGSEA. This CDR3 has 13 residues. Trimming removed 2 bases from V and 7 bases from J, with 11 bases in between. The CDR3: CSVERLGGEKLFF. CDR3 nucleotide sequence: TGCAGCGTTGAAAGACTTGGGGGTGAAAAACTGTTTTTT.